This note documents a single T cell receptor beta chain sequence. The antigen remains undetermined. Sequencing used immunoSEQ multiplex PCR; TCRdb keeps in-frame clones, though not all of them. The data show more than 20,000 clones, around 85% seen once. These data belong to a study of OX40 agonist ivuxolimab in advanced cancers. The CDR3 loop spans 13 amino acids. Trimming stripped 1 base from V and 2 bases from J, with 5 bases between. Germline V gene data show CDR1 as SNHLY and CDR2 as FYNNEI. Whole-study findings and limits: Some of the lowest clonal expansion was seen in partial responders at 0.1-3.0 mg/kg.

The chain carries TRBV2 and TRBJ2-5, with D uncertain. The input for sequencing was CD4+ or CD8+ T cells sorted from blood, taken in a trial of the OX40 agonist ivuxolimab. This clonotype was obtained from an adult with an advanced solid tumor such as melanoma, head and neck, liver or kidney cancer. The CDR3 reads CASSEGPQETQYF. As DNA, the CDR3 is TGTGCCAGCAGTGAAGGGCCTCAAGAGACCCAGTACTTC.